The 11 T cell receptor beta chains below were found in one sample sequenced in a study of cytomegalovirus exposure and HLA in healthy donors. Profiled with immunoSEQ multiplex PCR; TCRdb holds only in-frame clones, not every one. The table has about 130,000 clones, 75% to 90% seen once. Sequencing was carried out using PBMCs. The receptors shown here come from a woman aged 18 to 35 in good health and CMV-seronegative.

The rearrangement uses TRBV27 and TRBJ1-6; D gene ambiguous. The CDR3 covers 17 residues. CDR1 MNHEY and CDR2 SMNVEV come from the germline V gene (reference sequence). The germline V and J ends were trimmed by 7 bases and 0 bases, with 16 bases remaining between them. The CDR3 here is CASKNVAGSSYNSPLHF. The CDR3 DNA reads TGTGCCAGCAAAAATGTGGCAGGTAGCTCCTATAATTCACCCCTCCACTTT.

This clone was detected a few times. The rearrangement links TRBV14 to TRBJ1-2; weak D call: TRBD1 (5 bases). Germline assignment: CDR1 SGHDN and CDR2 FVKESK. The CDR3 contains 13 residues. V lost 3 bases and J lost 6, with 11 bases in between. The CDR3 protein is CASSHSRANGYTF. CDR3 nucleotides: TGTGCCAGCAGCCATTCCAGGGCTAATGGCTACACCTTC.

V is TRBV5-6 and J is TRBJ2-3; maybe TRBD2 (6 bases). V shed 4 bases and J shed 1 base, with 10 bases lying between them. Germline V CDR1 and CDR2: SGHDT, YYEEEE. The CDR3 length is 14 residues. This CDR3 reads CASSPGVGTDTQYF. In DNA, the CDR3 is TGTGCCAGCAGCCCGGGGGTCGGCACAGATACGCAGTATTTT.

The chain combines TRBV30 with TRBJ1-2; D unclear. The CDR3 runs to 11 residues. Germline V gene sequence: CDR1 GTSNPN, CDR2 SVGIG (reference sequence). With 2 bases removed from V and 8 bases from J, the gap between germline ends came to 9 bases. In DNA, the CDR3 is TGTGCCTGGAGTCTAAGTCTCGGCTACACCTTC. It is translated as CAWSLSLGYTF.

This clone was seen a single time. V gene TRBV7-8 combines with J gene TRBJ1-3; D is undetermined. The germline V and J ends were trimmed by 5 bases and 2 bases, with 19 bases remaining between them. CDR1 is SGHVS and CDR2 is FQNEAQ in the germline V gene. There are 17 residues in the CDR3. The CDR3 reads CASSIYRERRTGNTIYF. The CDR3 nucleotides read TGTGCCAGCAGCATATATCGGGAGAGACGAACTGGAAACACCATATATTTT.

V is TRBV18 and J is TRBJ2-1; a possible D gene is TRBD2 (5 bases). V lost 1 base and J lost 4, with 11 bases in between. The CDR3 totals 15 residues. Germline assignment: CDR1 KGHSH and CDR2 LQKENI. For the CDR3, the DNA is TGTGCCAGCTCACCACAAGGACTTACTTACAATGAGCAGTTCTTC. This sequence encodes CASSPQGLTYNEQFF.

J is TRBJ1-2 and V is TRBV28; D unclear. CDR1 is MDHEN, CDR2 SYDVKM, per germline. V lost 3 bases and J 2 bases, leaving 10 bases between the germline ends. The CDR3 length is 14 residues. The CDR3 sequence: CASSFLSFNYGYTF. The CDR3 nucleotides are TGTGCCAGCAGTTTTCTTTCGTTCAACTATGGCTACACCTTC.

This clone came up a few times. This chain joins TRBV13 and TRBJ2-4, with D possibly TRBD2 on 6 matching bases. CDR3 length equals 15 residues. Germline CDR1 and CDR2: PRHDT and FYEKMQ (reference sequence). The V end lost 5 bases, the J end lost 0 bases, and 11 bases lay between the germline ends. The chain's CDR3 is CASSKGLIAKNIQYF. DNA of the CDR3: TGTGCCAGCAGCAAGGGACTTATAGCCAAAAACATTCAGTACTTC.

The V gene is TRBV10-1, the J gene TRBJ2-1; TRBD1 is a possible D gene (5 bases). The CDR3 has 14 residues. The V gene's germline CDR1 is WNHNN and CDR2 SYGVQD (reference sequence). V was cut by 0 bases and J by 8 bases, with 11 bases left in between. The CDR3 here is CASSESQGLDEQFF. In DNA, the CDR3 is TGCGCCAGCAGTGAGTCCCAGGGTTTGGATGAGCAGTTCTTC.

This clone has a single count. The chain recombines TRBV2 with TRBJ1-4; D call uncertain. CDR3 size: 14 residues. The germline V and J ends were trimmed by 6 bases and 3 bases, with 11 bases remaining between them. Germline values: CDR1 SNHLY, CDR2 FYNNEI. In DNA, the CDR3 is TGTGCCAGCAGAGCAGGATCGGCTAATGAAAAACTGTTTTTT. Translating gives CASRAGSANEKLFF.

The chain recombines TRBV6-5 with TRBJ2-7; tentative D call: TRBD2 (5 bases). Trimming took 0 bases from V and 9 from J, leaving 12 bases between them. This CDR3 is 13 amino acids long. Germline V gene lookup returns CDR1 MNHEY and CDR2 SVGAGI. The CDR3, as DNA: TGTGCCAGCAGTTACTCCGGCCGGGAACGGCAGTACTTC. It codes for CASSYSGRERQYF.